Listed below are T cell receptor beta chains from one sample, sequenced in a study of T-cell reconstitution after alpha-beta-depleted transplantation in children. Each CDR3 protein gets one entry after TCRdb re-called the PCR reads with MiXCR. The repertoire consists of some 340,000 distinct CDR3 sequences, with approximately 10% occurring once and the leading ten covering 2% to 3%. The sample consisted of PBMCs from the stem cell graft donor, taken from the stem cell graft. The receptors shown here come from a human donor who donated a stem cell graft to a child with acute lymphoblastic leukemia. Each CDR3 is given with its conserved first and last residue. A D gene is named only where the DNA matches it firmly. Clone size appears in some rows only: once, few, many, or a class for an expanded clone.

size: many; V: TRBV12-3/TRBV12-4; D: .; J: TRBJ2-3; length: 12; DNA: TGTGCCAGCAGTCCCCTCAAGAATACGCAGTATTTT; CDR3: CASSPLKNTQYF
size: .; V: TRBV7-2; D: TRBD1; J: TRBJ2-3; length: 16; DNA: TGTGCCAGCAGCACACAGGGGGTCCTCTCCACAGATACGCAGTATTTT; CDR3: CASSTQGVLSTDTQYF
size: .; V: TRBV4-1; D: TRBD2; J: TRBJ2-5; length: 15; DNA: TGCGCCAGCAGCTCAGAAGCGGGAACGGAAGAGACCCAGTACTTC; CDR3: CASSSEAGTEETQYF
size: many; V: TRBV5-6; D: .; J: TRBJ1-1; length: 14; DNA: TGTGCCAGCAGCTCTGGACCGAGGAACACTGAAGCTTTCTTT; CDR3: CASSSGPRNTEAFF
size: .; V: TRBV7-2; D: .; J: TRBJ2-3; length: 17; DNA: TGTGCCAGCAGCTTAGCGCGGAGGGGGGGGTGGGCAGATACGCAGTATTTT; CDR3: CASSLARRGGWADTQYF
size: .; V: TRBV28; D: .; J: TRBJ2-7; length: 14; DNA: TGTGCCAGCAGTTCGACCGGGACAGCGGGCGAGCAGTACTTC; CDR3: CASSSTGTAGEQYF
size: few; V: TRBV24-1; D: .; J: TRBJ2-2; length: 13; DNA: TGTGCCACCGGCGAAGGGTACACCGGGGAGCTGTTTTTT; CDR3: CATGEGYTGELFF
size: .; V: TRBV11-3; D: TRBD1; J: TRBJ1-3; length: 13; DNA: TGTGCCAGCAGCCGGGACAGGGGCAACACCATATATTTT; CDR3: CASSRDRGNTIYF
size: .; V: TRBV12-3/TRBV12-4; D: .; J: TRBJ2-2; length: 17; DNA: TGTGCCAGCACCTCTCGATCCGGGAGAACCACCGCCGGGGAGCTGTTTTTT; CDR3: CASTSRSGRTTAGELFF
size: once; V: TRBV6-1; D: TRBD1; J: TRBJ2-7; length: 14; DNA: TGTGCCAGCAGCAGGGACAGGGCGAACTACGAGCAGTACTTC; CDR3: CASSRDRANYEQYF
size: .; V: TRBV29-1; D: .; J: TRBJ2-7; length: 11; DNA: TGCAGCGTTGAAGAAGGGTACGAGCAGTACTTC; CDR3: CSVEEGYEQYF
size: .; V: TRBV7-8; D: .; J: TRBJ1-6; length: 15; DNA: TGTGCCAGCAGCTTAGGGATCTCCTATAATTCACCCCTCCACTTT; CDR3: CASSLGISYNSPLHF
size: few; V: TRBV7-9; D: TRBD2; J: TRBJ2-5; length: 16; DNA: TGTGCCAGCAGCTTAAGTACTAGCGGGAGTAGGGAGACCCAGTACTTC; CDR3: CASSLSTSGSRETQYF
size: few; V: TRBV5-1; D: .; J: TRBJ1-1; length: 15; DNA: TGCGCCAGCAGCGTGACCGGACGGAGGAACACTGAAGCTTTCTTT; CDR3: CASSVTGRRNTEAFF
size: many; V: TRBV5-1; D: TRBD1; J: TRBJ2-5; length: 15; DNA: TGCGCCAGCAGCCCTCCGGGACAGGGCAGGGAGACCCAGTACTTC; CDR3: CASSPPGQGRETQYF
size: .; V: TRBV29-1; D: TRBD1; J: TRBJ2-7; length: 16; DNA: TGCAGCGTTGAGATTCCGGAGACAGGGGTCTCCTACGAGCAGTACTTC; CDR3: CSVEIPETGVSYEQYF
size: few; V: TRBV29-1; D: .; J: TRBJ2-7; length: 11; DNA: TGCAGCGTTGAAGGGGGGGACAGGCAGTACTTC; CDR3: CSVEGGDRQYF
size: .; V: TRBV4-2; D: .; J: TRBJ1-6; length: 14; DNA: TGTGCCAGCAGCCAGGGGGACGATAATTCACCCCTCCACTTT; CDR3: CASSQGDDNSPLHF
size: .; V: TRBV20-1; D: .; J: TRBJ2-7; length: 15; DNA: TGCAGTGCTAGAGATTTGTGGGGTACGGACTACGAGCAGTACTTC; CDR3: CSARDLWGTDYEQYF
size: few; V: TRBV7-2; D: .; J: TRBJ2-5; length: 14; DNA: TGTGCCAGCAGCCTAGACCAAGCCAGGGAGACCCAGTACTTC; CDR3: CASSLDQARETQYF
size: few; V: TRBV5-1; D: TRBD1; J: TRBJ2-2; length: 15; DNA: TGCGCCAGCAGCTTCGTAGGGACAGGGGCCGGGGAGCTGTTTTTT; CDR3: CASSFVGTGAGELFF
size: .; V: TRBV7-9; D: .; J: TRBJ2-3; length: 15; DNA: TGTGCCAGCAGCTACTTGAACAGTGACACAGATACGCAGTATTTT; CDR3: CASSYLNSDTDTQYF
size: few; V: TRBV4-1; D: TRBD2; J: TRBJ2-3; length: 18; DNA: TGCGCCAGCAGCCAAGGTCTTTCGGGGGGGGAGGCGAAAGATACGCAGTATTTT; CDR3: CASSQGLSGGEAKDTQYF
size: .; V: TRBV5-6; D: .; J: TRBJ2-1; length: 14; DNA: TGTGCCAGCAGTCCGACTAGTTTGGGAGGTGAGCAGTTCTTC; CDR3: CASSPTSLGGEQFF
size: few; V: TRBV11-2; D: TRBD2; J: TRBJ2-1; length: 19; DNA: TGTGCCAGCAGCCTTCGACTAGCGGGAGTCCTTCTCTCGGGTAATGAGCAGTTCTTC; CDR3: CASSLRLAGVLLSGNEQFF
size: few; V: TRBV20-1; D: TRBD1; J: TRBJ1-5; length: 16; DNA: TGCAGTGCTAGGCCCCCGGGACAGGGTTGGGCTCAGCCCCAGCATTTT; CDR3: CSARPPGQGWAQPQHF
size: .; V: TRBV11-2; D: TRBD2; J: TRBJ2-1; length: 17; DNA: TGTGCCAGCAGTTCCCGCGGACTAGCGGGGATCTACAATGAGCAGTTCTTC; CDR3: CASSSRGLAGIYNEQFF
size: few; V: TRBV29-1; D: .; J: TRBJ2-5; length: 15; DNA: TGCAGCGTTGAAGTCCGGGGGACGCTTCAAGAGACCCAGTACTTC; CDR3: CSVEVRGTLQETQYF
size: .; V: TRBV7-9; D: .; J: TRBJ1-4; length: 15; DNA: TGTGCCAGCAGCCCGGGACCAGGACAGAATGAAAAACTGTTTTTT; CDR3: CASSPGPGQNEKLFF